This passage covers 19 T cell receptor beta chains from one sample sequenced in a study of shared clonotypes between healthy human individuals. Profiled with immunoSEQ multiplex PCR; TCRdb holds only in-frame clones, not every one. The sample carries about 2.4 million clones, approximately 92% recorded once. Sample: naive CD4+ T cells sorted from blood. Subset indicated: CD45RA+ positively selected. The receptor set was obtained from a man aged 18 to 29 in good health.

This clone was seen only once. This chain joins TRBV19 and TRBJ2-7; D is unclear. The CDR3 has 14 residues. V was shortened by 3 bases and J by 1 base, with 10 bases between the two germline ends. CDR1 and CDR2 (germline): LNHDA, SQIVND (reference sequence). CDR3 loop: CASSISWVSYEQYF. Written as DNA, the CDR3 is TGTGCCAGTAGTATTTCCTGGGTTTCCTACGAGCAGTACTTC.

The gene calls are TRBV6-5 and TRBJ2-7; possible D gene TRBD1, 8 bases. The ends were cut back, 6 bases at V and 0 bases at J, with 15 bases in the middle. The CDR3 consists of 15 residues. Germline V lookup: CDR1 MNHEY, CDR2 SVGAGI. DNA for the CDR3: TGTGCCAGCAGCCGCGGGGGACAGGTCTCCTACGAGCAGTACTTC. This translates into CASSRGGQVSYEQYF.

V and J are TRBV5-1 and TRBJ2-3; weak D call: TRBD1 (5 bases). CDR3 length: 14 amino acids. Trimming pared 4 bases from V and 3 bases from J, leaving 12 bases between. The germline gives CDR1 SGHRS, CDR2 YFSETQ. CDR3 coding DNA: TGCGCCAGCAGCATGACCAGGGAAACAGATACGCAGTATTTT. This encodes CASSMTRETDTQYF.

This clone was recorded once. The chain employs TRBV5-1 and TRBJ2-1; weak D call: TRBD2 (5 bases). The V end was cut by 1 base, the J end by 1 base, with 9 bases between. Per germline, CDR1 SGHRS and CDR2 YFSETQ. The CDR3 runs 15 residues. The CDR3: CASSLTGKSYNEQFF. CDR3 DNA sequence: TGCGCCAGCAGCTTGACGGGGAAGTCCTACAATGAGCAGTTCTTC. The full variable domain, completed using reference TRBV5-1 and TRBJ2-1, is KAGVTQTPRYLIKTRGQQVTLSCSPISGHRSVSWYQQTPGQGLQFLFEYFSETQRNKGNFPGRFSGRQFSNSRSEMNVSTLELGDSALYLCASSLTGKSYNEQFFGPGTRLTVL.

A remark on this clone: The identical CDR3 is also encoded by other nucleotide sequences in the sample. The chain joins TRBV2 to TRBJ2-2; D not resolved. The CDR3 consists of 15 residues. V was pared by 1 base and J by 1 base, with 7 bases between. From germline, CDR1 is SNHLY and CDR2 FYNNEI. DNA for the CDR3: TGTGCCAGCAGTGAAGAGACGGGGAACACCGGGGAGCTGTTTTTT. Its protein is CASSEETGNTGELFF.

This clone occurred once. The chain joins TRBV20-1 to TRBJ1-2; TRBD1 is a possible D gene (5 bases). This CDR3 is built from 11 residues. V was clipped by 6 bases and J by 8 bases, with 13 bases between them. Germline V CDR1 and CDR2: DFQATT, SNEGSKA (reference sequence). This CDR3 is CSATEGRGYTF. CDR3 nucleotides: TGCAGTGCCACGGAGGGGCGCGGCTACACCTTC.

In DNA, the CDR3 is TGTGCCAGCAGCCGGATGCTTGAGACCCAGTACTTC. Protein product: CASSRMLETQYF. J is TRBJ2-5 and V is TRBV5-8, with D hard to call. Germline values: CDR1 SGHTS, CDR2 YDEGEE. V lost 4 bases to trimming and J lost 5 bases, with 9 bases between them. The CDR3 has 12 amino acids.

V gene TRBV6-1 combines with J gene TRBJ1-5, with D hard to call. CDR3 length: 14 amino acids. CDR1 is MNHNS, CDR2 SASEGT, per germline. Trimming removed 8 bases at V and 0 bases at J, with 11 bases between. This CDR3 is CASSTDHSNQPQHF. The CDR3 DNA reads TGTGCCAGCTCCACGGATCATAGCAATCAGCCCCAGCATTTT.

This chain uses TRBV6-5 with TRBJ2-7; TRBD1 might be the D (6 bases). V was clipped by 5 bases and J by 5 bases, with 13 bases between them. This CDR3 spans 13 amino acids. CDR1 and CDR2 (germline): MNHEY, SVGAGI. The CDR3: CASSPLYRDEQYF. The DNA for the CDR3 is TGTGCCAGCAGTCCCCTATACAGGGACGAGCAGTACTTC.

The V and J genes are TRBV5-5 and TRBJ2-7, with TRBD2 matching 8 bases. The CDR3 contains 16 residues. Germline CDR1 reads SGHKS; CDR2 reads YYEKEE (reference sequence). V dropped 0 bases and J dropped 2; count of bases not matched to a gene: 7. The CDR3 coding sequence is TGTGCCAGCAGCTTGGATCCTAGCGGGTGGACCTACGAGCAGTACTTC. Its translation: CASSLDPSGWTYEQYF.

The rearrangement uses TRBV7-9 and TRBJ1-2, with unresolved D. Germline CDR1 reads SEHNR; CDR2 reads FQNEAQ (reference sequence). This CDR3 comprises 13 residues. V was trimmed by 4 bases and J by 4 bases, leaving 10 bases between them. The CDR3 nucleotides are TGTGCCAGCAGCTCGAATAGGGTCTATGGCTACACCTTC. Protein product: CASSSNRVYGYTF.

The CDR3 loop reads CASSTSSLEGYTF. As DNA, the CDR3 is TGCGCCAGCAGCACTTCGAGCCTGGAGGGCTACACCTTC. The V call is TRBV5-1, the J call TRBJ1-2; D remains ambiguous. Trimming left V 4 bases short and J 8 bases short, with 15 bases between. Germline V gene sequence: CDR1 SGHRS, CDR2 YFSETQ. This CDR3 has 13 amino acids.

The genes are TRBV19 and TRBJ2-5, with D unclear. This CDR3 region has 14 residues. Germline loops: CDR1 LNHDA, CDR2 SQIVND (reference sequence). V lost 7 bases, J lost 4 bases, and 16 bases lay in between. CDR3: CASNPTRKVETQYF. In nucleotides, the CDR3 is TGTGCCAGTAACCCCACCCGTAAGGTAGAGACCCAGTACTTC.

This chain uses TRBV10-3 with TRBJ2-7; D possibly corresponds to TRBD2 (6 bases). The V end lost 3 bases, the J end lost 3 bases, and 15 bases lay between the germline ends. The CDR3 consists of 15 residues. Germline lookup yields CDR1 ENHRY and CDR2 SYGVKD. CDR3 nucleotides: TGTGCCATCAGTGAAAGTCGACTAGAGCACTACGAGCAGTACTTC. It translates to CAISESRLEHYEQYF.

The rearrangement links TRBV10-2 to TRBJ2-7, with D perhaps matching TRBD2 (7 bases). V lost 4 bases, J lost 0 bases, and 16 bases lay in between. Germline-derived CDR1 and CDR2 are WSHSY and SAAADI. This CDR3 has 16 residues. Here the CDR3 DNA reads TGCGCCAGCAGTGTCGGGGGGCTGGCCCCCTCCTACGAGCAGTACTTC. Its translation is CASSVGGLAPSYEQYF.

The rearrangement uses TRBV7-9 and TRBJ1-1; 12 bases are shared with TRBD1. From germline, CDR1 is SEHNR and CDR2 FQNEAQ (reference sequence). Losses at the gene ends were 1 base for V and 11 bases for J; bases not matched to a gene: 5. The length of the CDR3 is 14 residues. CDR3 sequence: CASSLDGTGGSAFF. The CDR3 DNA sequence: TGTGCCAGCAGCTTAGACGGGACAGGGGGCAGTGCTTTCTTT.

As concerns this clone: One end of the junction varies from germline; a read error may be responsible. The chain joins TRBV2 to TRBJ2-7, with TRBD1 matching 8 bases. The CDR3 consists of 12 residues. Germline V gives CDR1 SNHLY, CDR2 FYNNEI. CDR3 DNA sequence: TGTGTCAGCAATAACAGGGGGTACGAGCAGTACTTC. It specifies CVSNNRGYEQYF.

V usage is TRBV19 and J usage is TRBJ2-1, with D maybe TRBD1 (6 bases). The V and J ends lost 4 bases and 6 bases respectively, with 19 bases between them. Germline V gives CDR1 LNHDA, CDR2 SQIVND (reference sequence). This CDR3 contains 16 residues. CDR3 in amino acids: CASSTYRVGEGNEQFF. CDR3 nucleotide sequence: TGTGCCAGTAGTACGTACAGGGTCGGTGAGGGCAATGAGCAGTTCTTC. The variable domain in full, with the rest retrieved from reference TRBV19 and TRBJ2-1, is DGGITQSPKYLFRKEGQNVTLSCEQNLNHDAMYWYRQDPGQGLRLIYYSQIVNDFQKGDIAEGYSVSREKKESFPLTVTSAQKNPTAFYLCASSTYRVGEGNEQFFGPGTRLTVL.

The rearrangement links TRBV11-2 to TRBJ1-3; 9 bases agree with TRBD1. V shed 7 bases, J shed 0 bases, and the junction held 7 bases outside the gene matches. The CDR3 extends over 16 amino acids. Germline V gives CDR1 SGHAT, CDR2 FQNNGV. The CDR3 here is CASKHRGPLSGNTIYF. In nucleotides, the CDR3 is TGTGCCAGCAAGCACAGGGGGCCACTCTCTGGAAACACCATATATTTT.